This TCR beta chain was recorded in a study of OX40 agonist ivuxolimab in advanced cancers. The wider study: Participants averaged roughly 60 years of age (range 23 to 79) and were 75% to 90% male. Prior anti-PD-1, anti-PD-L1 or anti-CTLA-4 therapy did not bar entry, and approximately 40% had some.

The assay was immunoSEQ multiplex PCR, and TCRdb's table has in-frame clones only and misses some. The repertoire holds about 78,000 clones, roughly nine tenths seen once, with approximately 2.9% in the top ten. Germline V gives CDR1 SGHAT, CDR2 FQNNGV. There are 14 residues in the CDR3. The V and J ends lost 1 base and 4 bases respectively, with 8 bases between them. This chain connects TRBV11-2 to TRBJ2-1, with D tentatively TRBD2 (6 bases). This TCR was recovered from an adult with an advanced solid tumor such as melanoma, head and neck, liver or kidney cancer. This specimen consisted of CD4+ or CD8+ T cells sorted from blood, obtained in a trial of the OX40 agonist ivuxolimab. CDR3 DNA: TGTGCCAGCAGCTTAGCGGGAGTGTACAATGAGCAGTTCTTC. Translating it yields CASSLAGVYNEQFF.